Sequencing of this T cell receptor (beta chain) was carried out in a study of blood T cell repertoires in COVID-19. Whole-study context: T cells, B-cell-depleted T cells, or PBMCs provided the cDNA or gDNA that served as material.

In the original analysis: The assay estimated nucleated cells by amplifying reference gene primers. Generated by immunoSEQ multiplex PCR, the TCRdb table keeps only in-frame clones and is missing some. That table gives V, J and clone size, and the DNA gave D and trimming. The sample records 85,000 to 120,000 clones, 84% being singletons. The CDR3 consists of 15 residues. Looked up from germline, CDR1 is SGHTS and CDR2 is YDEGEE. Deletions cut 3 bases from V and 3 bases from J, with 13 bases between. Sequenced material: peripheral blood. This receptor was identified in a woman aged 55-69 years with acute or convalescent COVID-19. This chain uses TRBV5-8 with TRBJ2-1, with D perhaps matching TRBD1 (6 bases). CDR3 in DNA: TGTGCCAGCAGCTCTCAGGGGCTCTTCTACAATGAGCAGTTCTTC. Translating it yields CASSSQGLFYNEQFF.